The sequence of this T cell receptor (beta chain) was determined in a study of T-cell memory formation after mild COVID-19. V was shortened by 2 bases and J by 4 bases, with 12 bases between the two germline ends. The germline V gene encodes CDR1 KGHSH and CDR2 LQKENI. This CDR3 is 14 amino acids long. TCRdb processed the 5' RACE reads anew with MiXCR; each CDR3 protein has one entry. The sample comprises about 140,000 distinct CDR3 sequences, around 13% of which are singletons, and 13% to 15% rests with the top ten. Whole-study findings and limits: Pre-infection memory contained some responding clones, which suggested that cross-reactive memory had joined.

This clonotype was recorded a few times. Its cognate antigen is unknown. This TCR derives from an adult woman who had mild COVID-19 (a few samples of this study predate the infection). Cell type and time point are not known. The sequenced sample consisted of PBMCs or a T cell subset sorted from them (not recorded which). The V gene is TRBV18, the J gene TRBJ2-7; D might be TRBD1 or TRBD2, each matching 5 bases. In DNA form, the CDR3 reads TGTGCCAGCTCACCAGGGGACCGAAGATACGAGCAGTACTTC. It specifies CASSPGDRRYEQYF.